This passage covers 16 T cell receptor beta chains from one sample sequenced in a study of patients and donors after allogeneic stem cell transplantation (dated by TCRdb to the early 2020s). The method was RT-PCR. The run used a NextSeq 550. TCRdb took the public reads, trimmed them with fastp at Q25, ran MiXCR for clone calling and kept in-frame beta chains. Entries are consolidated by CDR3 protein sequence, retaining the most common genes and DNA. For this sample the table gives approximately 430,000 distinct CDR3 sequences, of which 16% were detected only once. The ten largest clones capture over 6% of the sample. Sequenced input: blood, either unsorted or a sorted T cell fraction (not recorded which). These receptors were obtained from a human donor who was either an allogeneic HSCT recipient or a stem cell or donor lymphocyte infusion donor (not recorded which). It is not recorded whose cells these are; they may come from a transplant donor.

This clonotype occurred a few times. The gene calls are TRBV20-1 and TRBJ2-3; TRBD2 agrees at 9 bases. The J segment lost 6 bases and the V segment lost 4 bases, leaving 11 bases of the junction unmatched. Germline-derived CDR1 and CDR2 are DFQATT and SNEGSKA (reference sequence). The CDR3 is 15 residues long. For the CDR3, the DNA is TGCAGTGCTACTTTCCTAGCGGGGCGGGCCGATACGCAGTATTTT. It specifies CSATFLAGRADTQYF.

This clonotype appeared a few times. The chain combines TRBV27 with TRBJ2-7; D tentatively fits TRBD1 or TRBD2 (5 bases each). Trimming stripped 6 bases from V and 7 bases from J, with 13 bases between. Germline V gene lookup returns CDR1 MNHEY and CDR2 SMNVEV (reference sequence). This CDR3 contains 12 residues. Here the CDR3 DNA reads TGTGCCAGCAGACAGGCGCAGCGGGAGCAGTACTTC. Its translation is CASRQAQREQYF.

This CDR3 reads CASSADRLHEQFF. The CDR3 nucleotides are TGTGCCAGCAGCGCGGACAGGTTACATGAGCAGTTCTTC. V gene TRBV5-6 combines with J gene TRBJ2-1; 7 bases are a match to TRBD1. CDR3 length equals 13 residues. Germline V gene sequence: CDR1 SGHDT, CDR2 YYEEEE. V shed 4 bases, J shed 8 bases, and the junction held 6 bases outside the gene matches.

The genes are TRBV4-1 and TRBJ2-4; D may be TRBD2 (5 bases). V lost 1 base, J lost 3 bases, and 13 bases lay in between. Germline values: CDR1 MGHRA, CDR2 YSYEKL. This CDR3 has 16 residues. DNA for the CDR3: TGCGCCAGCAGCCAAGCACCGGGAACCCGCAAAAACATTCAGTACTTC. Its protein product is CASSQAPGTRKNIQYF.

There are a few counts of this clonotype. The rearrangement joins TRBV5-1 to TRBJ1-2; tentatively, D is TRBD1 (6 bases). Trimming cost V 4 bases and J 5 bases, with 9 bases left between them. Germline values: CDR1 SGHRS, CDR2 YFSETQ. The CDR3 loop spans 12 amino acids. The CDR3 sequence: CASSNGQYGYTF. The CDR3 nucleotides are TGCGCCAGCAGCAACGGACAGTATGGCTACACCTTC.

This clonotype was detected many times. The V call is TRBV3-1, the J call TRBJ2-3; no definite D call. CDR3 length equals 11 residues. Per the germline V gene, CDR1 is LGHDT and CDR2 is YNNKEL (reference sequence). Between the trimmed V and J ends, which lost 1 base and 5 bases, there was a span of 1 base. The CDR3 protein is CASSQGDTQYF. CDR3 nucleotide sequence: TGTGCCAGCAGCCAAGGAGATACGCAGTATTTT.

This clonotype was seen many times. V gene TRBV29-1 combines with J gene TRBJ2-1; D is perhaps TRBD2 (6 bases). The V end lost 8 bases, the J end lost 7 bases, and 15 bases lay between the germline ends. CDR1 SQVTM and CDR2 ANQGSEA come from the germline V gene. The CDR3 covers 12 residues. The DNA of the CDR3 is TGCAGCCCCGGATTCAGCGGGAATGAGCAGTTCTTC. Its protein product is CSPGFSGNEQFF.

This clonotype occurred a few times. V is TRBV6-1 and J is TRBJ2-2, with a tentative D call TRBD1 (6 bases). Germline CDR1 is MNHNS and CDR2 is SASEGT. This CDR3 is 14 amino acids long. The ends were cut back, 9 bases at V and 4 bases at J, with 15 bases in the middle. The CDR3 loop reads CASSPLQGTGELFF. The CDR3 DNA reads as TGTGCCAGTTCGCCCTTACAGGGCACCGGGGAGCTGTTTTTT.

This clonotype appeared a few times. The CDR3 spells CASSLRTGLTDTQYF. The CDR3 bases are TGTGCCAGCAGCCTGAGGACAGGGCTCACAGATACGCAGTATTTT. The rearrangement uses TRBV28 and TRBJ2-3; 8 positions match TRBD1. V lost 6 bases to trimming and J lost 2 bases; unmatched junction nucleotides: 7. Germline CDR1 reads MDHEN; CDR2 reads SYDVKM. CDR3 length equals 15 residues.

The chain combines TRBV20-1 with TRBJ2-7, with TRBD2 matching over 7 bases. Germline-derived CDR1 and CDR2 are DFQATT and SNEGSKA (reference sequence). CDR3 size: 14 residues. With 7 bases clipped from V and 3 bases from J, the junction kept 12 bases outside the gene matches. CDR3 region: CSVRGGNTFYEQYF. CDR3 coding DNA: TGCAGTGTCCGCGGGGGAAATACCTTCTACGAGCAGTACTTC.

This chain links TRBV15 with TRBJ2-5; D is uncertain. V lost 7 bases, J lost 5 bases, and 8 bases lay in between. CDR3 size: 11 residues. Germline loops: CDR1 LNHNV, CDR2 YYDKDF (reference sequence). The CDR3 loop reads CATTFRETQYF. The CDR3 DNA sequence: TGTGCCACCACCTTCAGGGAGACCCAGTACTTC.

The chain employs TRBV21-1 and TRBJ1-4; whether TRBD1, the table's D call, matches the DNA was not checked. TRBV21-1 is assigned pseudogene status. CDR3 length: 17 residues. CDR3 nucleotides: TGTGCCAGCAGCAGACGGTGGGGGCTAATGGCTAATGAAAAACTGTTTTTT. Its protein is CASSRRWGLMANEKLFF.

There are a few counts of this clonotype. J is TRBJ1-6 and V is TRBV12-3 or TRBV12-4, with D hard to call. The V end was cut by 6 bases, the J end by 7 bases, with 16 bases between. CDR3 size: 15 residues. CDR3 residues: CASRPDPQKNSPLHF. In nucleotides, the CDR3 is TGTGCCAGCAGACCAGACCCCCAGAAAAATTCACCCCTCCACTTT.

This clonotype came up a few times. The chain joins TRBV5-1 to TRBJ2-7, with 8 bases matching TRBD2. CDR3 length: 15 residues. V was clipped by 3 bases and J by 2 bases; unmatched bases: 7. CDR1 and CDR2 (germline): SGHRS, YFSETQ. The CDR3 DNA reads TGCGCCAGCAGCTCGGAACCGGGAGGGCCCTACGAGCAGTACTTC. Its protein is CASSSEPGGPYEQYF.

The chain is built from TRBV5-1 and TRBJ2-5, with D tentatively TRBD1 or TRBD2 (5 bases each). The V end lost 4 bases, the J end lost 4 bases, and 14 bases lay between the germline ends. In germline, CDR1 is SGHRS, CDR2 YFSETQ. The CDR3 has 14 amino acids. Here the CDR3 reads CASSIGTPGETQYF. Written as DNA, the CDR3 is TGCGCCAGCAGCATCGGGACCCCCGGAGAGACCCAGTACTTC. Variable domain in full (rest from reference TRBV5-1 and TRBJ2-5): KAGVTQTPRYLIKTRGQQVTLSCSPISGHRSVSWYQQTPGQGLQFLFEYFSETQRNKGNFPGRFSGRQFSNSRSEMNVSTLELGDSALYLCASSIGTPGETQYFGPGTRLLVL.

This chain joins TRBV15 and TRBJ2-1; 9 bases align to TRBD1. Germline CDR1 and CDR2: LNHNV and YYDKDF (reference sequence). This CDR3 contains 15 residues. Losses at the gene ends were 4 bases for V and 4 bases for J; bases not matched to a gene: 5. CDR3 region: CATSTRTGVYNEQFF. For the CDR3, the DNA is TGTGCCACCAGCACCCGGACAGGGGTATACAATGAGCAGTTCTTC.